The clone carrying this TCR beta chain has a count of ten or more. The sample is drawn from a study of T cells in Graves' hyperthyroidism and ophthalmopathy. The germline gives CDR1 SGHTA, CDR2 FQGNSA. V shed 0 bases and J shed 4 bases, with 2 bases lying between them. The CDR3 extends over 12 amino acids. What was amplified from RNA transcripts were TCR beta CDR3 regions. Initially, a first-round RT-PCR of the TCR CDR3 employed the HTBI primer set. TCRdb called the multiplex PCR reads again in MiXCR, with one record for every CDR3 protein. The top ten hold approximately 48% of the sample, which has 500,000 to 600,000 distinct CDR3 sequences, 15% to 20% seen once. The PBMCs were sourced from fresh peripheral blood (less than 11 ml).

The sequence derives from a man between 40 and 49 years old with Graves' ophthalmopathy. The sample comprised blood. J is TRBJ2-3 and V is TRBV7-2; D is uncertain. CDR3 in amino acids: CASSLAPDTQYF. CDR3 sequence (DNA): TGTGCCAGCAGCTTAGCCCCAGATACGCAGTATTTT.